This T cell receptor beta chain comes out of a study of shared clonotypes between healthy human individuals. The assay was immunoSEQ multiplex PCR, and TCRdb's table has in-frame clones only and misses some. The sample includes fewer than 1 million clones, 95% to 97% of them seen just once. The V segment lost 1 base and the J segment 3 bases; nucleotides outside the gene matches: 12. From germline, CDR1 is SEHNR and CDR2 FQNEAQ (reference sequence). This CDR3 region has 17 residues. The naive CD8 population came from CD45RO-negative cells selected for CCR7, without terminally differentiated effector memory CD45RA+ cells.

The specimen sequenced was naive CD8+ T cells sorted from blood. The chain couples TRBV7-9 to TRBJ2-7, with TRBD2 matching 7 bases. The sequence was obtained from a man aged 30-40 years in good health. CDR3 DNA sequence: TGTGCCAGCAGCTTAGGGCTAGCGGAGAGGGATTACTACGAGCAGTACTTC. It codes for CASSLGLAERDYYEQYF.